This is a list of T cell receptor beta chains from one sample in a study of blood T cells in healthy people across ages. Each CDR3 protein is one row after TCRdb ran MiXCR on the 5' RACE reads. The repertoire holds hundreds of thousands of distinct CDR3 sequences, with nearly 60% as singletons. Sequencing was carried out using blood. Receptors originate from a man in his thirties or forties in good health. Each CDR3 is given with its conserved first and last residue. Each record gives: J gene, V gene, CDR3 protein.

. | TRBV7-2 | CASSWAGTSGVGAYEQYF
. | TRBV21-1 | CASSRVGCEQYF
TRBJ2-7 | TRBV11-2 | CASSFKWSRNEQYF
TRBJ2-1 | TRBV4-3 | CASSQLAGDEQFF
TRBJ2-7 | TRBV5-5 | CASTRRPRDLYEQYF
TRBJ2-5 | TRBV7-2 | CASSLALRTYQETQYF
TRBJ2-1 | TRBV7-2 | CASSLIAQSSYNEQFF
TRBJ2-5 | TRBV30 | CAWKIAGKETQYF
TRBJ2-3 | TRBV20-1 | CSARWFQGTDTQYF
TRBJ1-1 | TRBV27 | CASSPQGARTEAFF
TRBJ1-5 | TRBV2 | CASTWDRHSNQPQHF
TRBJ1-5 | TRBV6-2/TRBV6-3 | CASSYSGGQGQPQHF
TRBJ2-1 | TRBV20-1 | CSAPRAIDYNEQFF
TRBJ2-7 | TRBV6-5 | CIDGGPEGYEQYF
TRBJ1-2 | TRBV3-1 | CASSQGTGGASYTF
TRBJ2-7 | TRBV4-3 | CASSQDLLAEISYEQYF
TRBJ2-7 | TRBV7-3 | CASSLGPAGAYEQYF
TRBJ2-4 | TRBV28 | CASSSGSISSDERYF
TRBJ2-1 | TRBV9 | CASSVAPQNYNEQFF
TRBJ2-1 | TRBV5-6 | CASSRYSGDTNEQFF
TRBJ2-3 | TRBV7-2 | CASSLQTSSGSTDTQYF
TRBJ2-3 | TRBV7-6 | CASSLGTPGQSTDTQYF
TRBJ2-1 | TRBV20-1 | CSARDMVAPRFRNEQFF
TRBJ2-5 | TRBV6-5 | CASSRGGPSSNEQYF
TRBJ1-4 | TRBV18 | CASSGIANEKLFF
TRBJ2-6 | TRBV7-2 | CASSVGQPVSGANVLTF
TRBJ2-6 | TRBV5-1 | CASRRDGGPSGANVLTF
TRBJ2-2 | TRBV5-1 | CASSFQWGLENTGELFF
TRBJ2-6 | TRBV27 | CASSLSGTGSSGANVLTF
TRBJ2-4 | TRBV6-2/TRBV6-3 | CASSRNLGGTGSKNIQYF
TRBJ2-7 | TRBV3-1 | CASSLGLATPYEQYF